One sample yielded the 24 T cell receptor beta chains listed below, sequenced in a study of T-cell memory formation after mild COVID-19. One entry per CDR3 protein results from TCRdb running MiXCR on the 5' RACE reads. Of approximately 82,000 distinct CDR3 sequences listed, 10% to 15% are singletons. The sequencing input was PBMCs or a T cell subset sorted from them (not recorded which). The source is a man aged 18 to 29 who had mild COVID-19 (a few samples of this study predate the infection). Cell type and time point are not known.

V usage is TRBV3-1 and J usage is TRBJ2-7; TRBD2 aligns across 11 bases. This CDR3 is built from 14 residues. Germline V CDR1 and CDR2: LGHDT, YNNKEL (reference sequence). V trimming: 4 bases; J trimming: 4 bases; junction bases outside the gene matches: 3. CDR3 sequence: CASSPRTSGYEQYF. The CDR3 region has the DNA TGTGCCAGCAGCCCACGGACTAGCGGGTACGAGCAGTACTTC.

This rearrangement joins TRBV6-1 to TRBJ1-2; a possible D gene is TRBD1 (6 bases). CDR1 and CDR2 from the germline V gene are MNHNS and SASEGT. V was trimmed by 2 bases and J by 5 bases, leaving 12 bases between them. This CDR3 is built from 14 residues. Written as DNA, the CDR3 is TGTGCCAGCAGTGAATTCCGGGACACTTATGGCTACACCTTC. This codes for CASSEFRDTYGYTF.

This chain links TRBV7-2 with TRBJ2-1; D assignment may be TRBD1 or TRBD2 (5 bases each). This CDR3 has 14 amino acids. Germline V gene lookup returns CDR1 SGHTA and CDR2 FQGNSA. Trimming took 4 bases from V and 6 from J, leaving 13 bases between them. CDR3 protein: CASSWVEGPNEQFF. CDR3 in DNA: TGTGCCAGCAGCTGGGTCGAGGGGCCCAATGAGCAGTTCTTC. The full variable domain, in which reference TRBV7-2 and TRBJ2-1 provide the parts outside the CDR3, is GAGVSQSPSNKVTEKGKDVELRCDPISGHTALYWYRQSLGQGLEFLIYFQGNSAPDKSGLPSDRFSAERTGGSVSTLTIQRTQQEDSAVYLCASSWVEGPNEQFFGPGTRLTVL.

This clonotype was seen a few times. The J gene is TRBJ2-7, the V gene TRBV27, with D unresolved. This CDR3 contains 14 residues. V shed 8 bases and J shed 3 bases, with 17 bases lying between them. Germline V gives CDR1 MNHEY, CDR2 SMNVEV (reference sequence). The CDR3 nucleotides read TGTGCCAGCGGACCCGGACGGTCCCTCTACGAGCAGTACTTC. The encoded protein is CASGPGRSLYEQYF.

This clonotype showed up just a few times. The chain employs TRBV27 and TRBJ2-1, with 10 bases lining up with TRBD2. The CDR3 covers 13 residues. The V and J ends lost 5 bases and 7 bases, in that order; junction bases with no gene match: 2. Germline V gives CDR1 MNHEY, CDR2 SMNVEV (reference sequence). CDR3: CASSTGLANEQFF. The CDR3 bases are TGTGCCAGCAGTACGGGACTAGCGAATGAGCAGTTCTTC.

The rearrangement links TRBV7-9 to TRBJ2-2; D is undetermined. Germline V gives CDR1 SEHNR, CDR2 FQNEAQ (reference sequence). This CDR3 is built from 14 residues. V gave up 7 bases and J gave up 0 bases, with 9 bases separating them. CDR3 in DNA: TGTGCCAGCACCCCCCCATCGAACACCGGGGAGCTGTTTTTT. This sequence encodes CASTPPSNTGELFF.

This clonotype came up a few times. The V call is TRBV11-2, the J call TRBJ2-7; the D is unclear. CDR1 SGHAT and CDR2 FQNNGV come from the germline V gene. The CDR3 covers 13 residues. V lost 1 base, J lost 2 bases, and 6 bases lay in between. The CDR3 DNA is TGTGCCAGCAGCTTAGCCCCGACCTACGAGCAGTACTTC. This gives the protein CASSLAPTYEQYF.

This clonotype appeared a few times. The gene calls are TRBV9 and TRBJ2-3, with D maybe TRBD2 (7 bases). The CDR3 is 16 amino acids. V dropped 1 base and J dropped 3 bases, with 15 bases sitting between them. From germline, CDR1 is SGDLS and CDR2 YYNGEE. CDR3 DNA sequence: TGTGCCAGCAGCGTAAGATTGGGGGGGCCGACAGATACGCAGTATTTT. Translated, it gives CASSVRLGGPTDTQYF.

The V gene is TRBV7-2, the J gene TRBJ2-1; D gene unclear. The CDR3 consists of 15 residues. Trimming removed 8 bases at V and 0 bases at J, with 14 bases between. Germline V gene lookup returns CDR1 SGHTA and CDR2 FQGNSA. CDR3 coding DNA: TGTGCCAGCCTCGTTAGTGCAGGCTCCTACAATGAGCAGTTCTTC. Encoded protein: CASLVSAGSYNEQFF. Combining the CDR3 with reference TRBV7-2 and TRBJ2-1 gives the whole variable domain GAGVSQSPSNKVTEKGKDVELRCDPISGHTALYWYRQSLGQGLEFLIYFQGNSAPDKSGLPSDRFSAERTGGSVSTLTIQRTQQEDSAVYLCASLVSAGSYNEQFFGPGTRLTVL.

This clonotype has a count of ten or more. This CDR3 reads CASSDSGLASTDTQYF. CDR3 in DNA: TGTGCCAGCAGTGACTCCGGACTAGCTAGCACAGATACGCAGTATTTT. This sequence joins TRBV6-4 and TRBJ2-3, with 8 bases lining up with TRBD2. V shed 0 bases and J 0 bases; nucleotides not matched to a gene: 2. Germline V gene data show CDR1 as MRHNA and CDR2 as SNTAGT. There are 16 residues in the CDR3.

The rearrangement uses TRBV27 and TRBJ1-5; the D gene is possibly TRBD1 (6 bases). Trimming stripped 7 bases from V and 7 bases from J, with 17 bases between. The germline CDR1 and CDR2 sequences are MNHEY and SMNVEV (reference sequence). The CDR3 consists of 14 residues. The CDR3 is CASTKIGGGQPQHF. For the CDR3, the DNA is TGTGCCAGCACTAAAATTGGGGGCGGGCAGCCCCAGCATTTT.

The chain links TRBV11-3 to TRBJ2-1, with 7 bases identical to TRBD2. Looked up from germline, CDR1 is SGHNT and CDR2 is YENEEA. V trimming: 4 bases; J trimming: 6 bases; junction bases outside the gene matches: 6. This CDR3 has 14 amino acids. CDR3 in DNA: TGTGCCAGCAGCTCGAGACTAGCTCCCAATGAGCAGTTCTTC. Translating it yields CASSSRLAPNEQFF.

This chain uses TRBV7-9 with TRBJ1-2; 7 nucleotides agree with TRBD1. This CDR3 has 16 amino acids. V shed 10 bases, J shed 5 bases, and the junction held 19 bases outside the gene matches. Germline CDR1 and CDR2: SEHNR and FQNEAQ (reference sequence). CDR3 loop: CATQTGARGQLYGYTF. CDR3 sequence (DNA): TGTGCCACTCAAACAGGGGCGCGTGGACAATTATATGGCTACACCTTC. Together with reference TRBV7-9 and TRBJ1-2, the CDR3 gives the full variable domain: DTGVSQNPRHKITKRGQNVTFRCDPISEHNRLYWYRQTLGQGPEFLTYFQNEAQLEKSRLLSDRFSAERPKGSFSTLEIQRTEQGDSAMYLCATQTGARGQLYGYTFGSGTRLTVV.

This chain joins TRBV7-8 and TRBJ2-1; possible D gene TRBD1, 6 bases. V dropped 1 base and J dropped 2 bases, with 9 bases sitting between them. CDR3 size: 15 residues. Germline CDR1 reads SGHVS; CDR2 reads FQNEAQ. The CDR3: CASSLGRTAYNEQFF. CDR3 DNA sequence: TGTGCCAGCAGCTTAGGTCGGACAGCCTACAATGAGCAGTTCTTC.

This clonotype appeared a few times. CDR3 nucleotides: TGTGCCAGCAGTTACCCCCGGGGGTCGGGGGGTACTGAAGCTTTCTTT. It yields the protein CASSYPRGSGGTEAFF. V gene TRBV6-5 combines with J gene TRBJ1-1, with D perhaps TRBD1 (5 bases). The CDR3 totals 16 residues. V was pared by 2 bases and J by 5 bases, with 18 bases between. From germline, CDR1 is MNHEY and CDR2 SVGAGI.

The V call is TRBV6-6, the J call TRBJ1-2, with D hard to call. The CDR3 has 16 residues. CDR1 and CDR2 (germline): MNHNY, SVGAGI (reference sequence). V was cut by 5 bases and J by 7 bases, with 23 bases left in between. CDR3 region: CASSPPRVKIPFGYTF. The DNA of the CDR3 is TGTGCCAGCAGTCCCCCCCGTGTCAAGATCCCCTTTGGCTACACCTTC.

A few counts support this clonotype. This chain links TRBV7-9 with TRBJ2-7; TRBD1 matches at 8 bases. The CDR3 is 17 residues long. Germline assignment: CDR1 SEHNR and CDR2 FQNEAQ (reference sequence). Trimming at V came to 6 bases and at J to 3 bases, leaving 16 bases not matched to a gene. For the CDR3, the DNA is TGTGCCAGCAGTCAAACCTCCGGGACAGGTGTTTACTACGAGCAGTACGTC. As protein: CASSQTSGTGVYYEQYV.

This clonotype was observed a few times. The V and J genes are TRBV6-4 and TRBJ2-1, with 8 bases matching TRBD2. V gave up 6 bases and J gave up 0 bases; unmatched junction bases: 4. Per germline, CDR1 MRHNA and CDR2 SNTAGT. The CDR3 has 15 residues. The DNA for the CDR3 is TGTGCCAGCAGCTCCGGGACTAGCTCCTACAATGAGCAGTTCTTC. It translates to CASSSGTSSYNEQFF.

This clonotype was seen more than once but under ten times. CDR3 nucleotide sequence: TGTGCCAGCAGTTTATACGTACAGGGCGCGAATGAGCAGTTCTTC. This codes for CASSLYVQGANEQFF. The chain uses TRBV28 and TRBJ2-1; a possible D gene is TRBD1 (6 bases). V shed 1 base and J shed 7 bases, with 14 bases lying between them. This CDR3 contains 15 residues. CDR1 and CDR2 from the germline V gene are MDHEN and SYDVKM.

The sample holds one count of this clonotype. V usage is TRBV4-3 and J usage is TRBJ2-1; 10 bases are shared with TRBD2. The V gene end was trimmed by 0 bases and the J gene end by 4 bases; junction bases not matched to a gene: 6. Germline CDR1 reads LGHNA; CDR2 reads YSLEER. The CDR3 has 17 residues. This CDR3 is CASSQDGSGGAYNEQFF. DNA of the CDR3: TGCGCCAGCAGCCAAGATGGGAGCGGGGGGGCGTACAATGAGCAGTTCTTC.

The CDR3 DNA sequence: TGCAGCGTTGGGAGGGGGCGAGCTTTCTTT. This gives the protein CSVGRGRAFF. The chain links TRBV29-1 to TRBJ1-1; the match to TRBD1 covers 7 bases. V dropped 4 bases and J dropped 10; count of bases not matched to a gene: 3. The germline V gene has CDR1 SQVTM and CDR2 ANQGSEA. The CDR3 consists of 10 residues.

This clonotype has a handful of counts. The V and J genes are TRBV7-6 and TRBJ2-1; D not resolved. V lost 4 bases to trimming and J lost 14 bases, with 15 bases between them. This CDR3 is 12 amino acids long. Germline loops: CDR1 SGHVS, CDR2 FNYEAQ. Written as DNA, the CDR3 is TGTGCCAGCAGCTATCCGGGTCCTGATAAGTTCTTC. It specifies CASSYPGPDKFF. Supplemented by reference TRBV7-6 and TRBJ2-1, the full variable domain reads GAGVSQSPRYKVTKRGQDVALRCDPISGHVSLYWYRQALGQGPEFLTYFNYEAQQDKSGLPNDRFSAERPEGSISTLTIQRTEQRDSAMYRCASSYPGPDKFFGPGTRLTVL.

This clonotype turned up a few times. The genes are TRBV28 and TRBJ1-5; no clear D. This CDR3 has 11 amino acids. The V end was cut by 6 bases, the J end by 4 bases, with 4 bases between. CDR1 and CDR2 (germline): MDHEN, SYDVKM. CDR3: CASSNNQPQHF. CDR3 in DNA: TGTGCCAGCAGCAATAATCAGCCCCAGCATTTT. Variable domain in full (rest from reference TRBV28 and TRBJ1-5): DVKVTQSSRYLVKRTGEKVFLECVQDMDHENMFWYRQDPGLGLRLIYFSYDVKMKEKGDIPEGYSVSREKKERFSLILESASTNQTSMYLCASSNNQPQHFGDGTRLSIL.

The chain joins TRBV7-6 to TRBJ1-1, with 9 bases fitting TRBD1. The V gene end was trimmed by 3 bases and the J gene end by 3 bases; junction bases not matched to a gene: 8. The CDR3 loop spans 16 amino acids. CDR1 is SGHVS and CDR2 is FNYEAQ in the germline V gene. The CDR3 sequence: CASSFTGGPGDTEAFF. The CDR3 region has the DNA TGTGCCAGCAGCTTTACAGGGGGCCCAGGGGACACTGAAGCTTTCTTT.